The present TCR beta chain was sequenced within a study of T cell repertoires in cytomegalovirus infection. The wider study: Indicated by public TCR beta signatures were CMV infection and matching HLA type.

Study observations and caveats: Clonotype analysis showed dominance of the ex vivo response by HLA-C-restricted CMV-specific TCR beta clonotypes. CMV carriers having the relevant HLA were flagged by cumulative public TCR beta family frequency.

Comment on this clonotype: Its antigen remains unknown.

TCRdb re-derived calls from the reads in MiXCR, one entry per CDR3 protein. The table records approximately 200,000 distinct CDR3 sequences, over 20% of them present only once. The CDR3 length is 15 residues. J was trimmed by 2 bases and V by 3 bases; bases with no gene match: 4. The chain links TRBV12-3 or TRBV12-4 to TRBJ2-7, with 10 bases lining up with TRBD1. This sequence originates from a human donor in good health (CMV status not recorded). Some clones in this sample may be carry-over from other donors' samples. Sequenced sample: CD8+ T cells from PBMCs. The CDR3, as DNA: TGTGCCAGCAGTTTGCCCGGACAGGGGGCCTACGAGCAGTACTTC. It specifies CASSLPGQGAYEQYF.